These 19 T cell receptor beta chains were all obtained from the same sample, sequenced in a study of human T cells and chemical hapten exposure. TCRdb re-called the RACE reads through MiXCR, storing one row per CDR3 protein. The sample includes roughly 180,000 distinct CDR3 sequences, approximately 20% of them seen just once. As to time point: patch test 1, 2 weeks after DPC sensitization. Documented treatment: therapeutic diphenylcyclopropenone sensitization with weekly scalp DPC. This material consisted of whole blood, taken in connection with sensitization to the hapten diphenylcyclopropenone (DPC). These receptor sequences come from a woman aged 50 to 60 with alopecia areata. Some clones in this sample may be carry-over from other donors' samples.

The chain links TRBV2 to TRBJ1-2; 8 nucleotides line up with TRBD1. V was pared by 2 bases and J by 4 bases, with 3 bases of the junction left unmatched. CDR1 and CDR2 (germline): SNHLY, FYNNEI. The CDR3 sequence is 14 residues long. CDR3 bases: TGTGCCAGCAGTGAAACAGGGGGGGGCTATGGCTACACCTTC. Translating it yields CASSETGGGYGYTF.

The gene calls are TRBV20-1 and TRBJ2-5; 8 nucleotides agree with TRBD2. Germline V gives CDR1 DFQATT, CDR2 SNEGSKA (reference sequence). V lost 3 bases to trimming and J lost 6 bases; unmatched junction nucleotides: 9. There are 14 residues in the CDR3. The DNA of the CDR3 is TGCAGTGCTAGCCGACTAGCGAGGTACCAGACCCAGTACTTC. It codes for CSASRLARYQTQYF.

The rearrangement joins TRBV7-8 to TRBJ1-2; 8 nucleotides align to TRBD1. This CDR3 spans 16 amino acids. The V gene's germline CDR1 is SGHVS and CDR2 FQNEAQ. The V gene end was trimmed by 4 bases and the J gene end by 9 bases; junction bases not matched to a gene: 16. CDR3 in amino acids: CASSSTLGTGFSSYTF. The CDR3 nucleotides are TGTGCCAGCAGCTCCACCCTTGGGACAGGTTTTAGTAGCTACACCTTC.

This chain joins TRBV3-1 and TRBJ1-2; 9 bases line up with TRBD1. The ends lost 4 bases at V and 4 bases at J; junction bases unmatched: 1. This CDR3 is 13 amino acids long. Looked up from germline, CDR1 is LGHDT and CDR2 is YNNKEL (reference sequence). For the CDR3, the DNA is TGTGCCAGCAGCCGGACAGGGGCCTATGGCTACACCTTC. This codes for CASSRTGAYGYTF.

The chain employs TRBV6-2 or TRBV6-3 and TRBJ1-1; D is undetermined. V shed 0 bases and J shed 8 bases, with 7 bases lying between them. Germline CDR1 is MNHEY and CDR2 is SVGEGT. The CDR3 contains 12 residues. DNA for the CDR3: TGTGCCAGCAGTTACTCCCGATTCGAAGCTTTCTTT. It yields the protein CASSYSRFEAFF.

The chain recombines TRBV5-5 with TRBJ1-1; the D gene is possibly TRBD1 (5 bases). The ends were cut back, 4 bases at V and 2 bases at J, with 12 bases in the middle. Germline V gene data show CDR1 as SGHKS and CDR2 as YYEKEE (reference sequence). This CDR3 comprises 14 residues. CDR3 loop: CASSPRGINTEAFF. The CDR3 DNA follows: TGTGCCAGCAGCCCCCGGGGGATTAACACTGAAGCTTTCTTT.

This clonotype was seen a few times. The V call is TRBV20-1, the J call TRBJ2-7; the match to TRBD2 covers 10 bases. Germline CDR1 DFQATT, CDR2 SNEGSKA (reference sequence). The CDR3 runs to 15 residues. Trimming cost V 4 bases and J 0 bases; bases outside gene matches: 6. CDR3 DNA: TGCAGTGCTACTCCAAGCGGGAGGGCCTCCTACGAGCAGTACTTC. Translation gives CSATPSGRASYEQYF.

This clonotype was seen a handful of times. The V and J genes are TRBV28 and TRBJ2-3; D remains ambiguous. This CDR3 has 13 residues. Germline loops: CDR1 MDHEN, CDR2 SYDVKM. Trimming pared 10 bases from V and 0 bases from J, leaving 11 bases between. For the CDR3, the DNA is TGTGCCAACTTGGACCTTAGCACAGATACGCAGTATTTT. It encodes CANLDLSTDTQYF.

This clonotype was seen a few times. The rearrangement links TRBV12-3 or TRBV12-4 to TRBJ1-2, with TRBD1 matching over 7 bases. V trimming: 0 bases; J trimming: 6 bases; junction bases outside the gene matches: 13. The CDR3 consists of 17 residues. The CDR3 nucleotides read TGTGCCAGCAGTTTAGCGCTGGGACAGAAAGGGGCCGATGGCTACACCTTC. This translates into CASSLALGQKGADGYTF.

This rearrangement joins TRBV2 to TRBJ2-7, with TRBD2 matching 7 bases. CDR1 is SNHLY and CDR2 is FYNNEI in the germline V gene. The V gene end was trimmed by 9 bases and the J gene end by 2 bases; junction bases not matched to a gene: 10. The CDR3 has 14 amino acids. The CDR3 coding sequence is TGTGCCAGTTTTCGACTGAGCGGGACCTACGAGCAGTACTTC. As protein: CASFRLSGTYEQYF. Full variable domain (outside the CDR3, taken from reference TRBV2 and TRBJ2-7): EPEVTQTPSHQVTQMGQEVILRCVPISNHLYFYWYRQILGQKVEFLVSFYNNEISEKSEIFDDQFSVERPDGSNFTLKIRSTKLEDSAMYFCASFRLSGTYEQYFGPGTRLTVT.

This clonotype was detected only a few times. The chain is built from TRBV11-2 and TRBJ2-1; 12 bases fit TRBD2. The CDR3 is made up of 16 amino acids. J lost 9 bases, V lost 0 bases, and 6 bases had no gene match. Germline CDR1 SGHAT, CDR2 FQNNGV. The CDR3 spells CASSLDRTSGISEQFF. The CDR3 region has the DNA TGTGCCAGCAGCTTAGATCGGACTAGCGGGATTTCTGAGCAGTTCTTC.

This chain uses TRBV7-9 with TRBJ2-2, with D unclear. Trimming took 1 base from V and 7 from J, leaving 13 bases between them. CDR3 length: 15 residues. Germline loops: CDR1 SEHNR, CDR2 FQNEAQ (reference sequence). The DNA for the CDR3 is TGTGCCAGCAGCTTAGTAGGGTCCTCTGTCGGGGAGCTGTTTTTT. Translation gives CASSLVGSSVGELFF.

For the CDR3, the DNA is TGTGCCAGCAGCCAAGTCAGGTTAACAGCGGGAGTTCCCTACGAGCAGTACTTC. Encoded protein: CASSQVRLTAGVPYEQYF. The chain uses TRBV3-1 and TRBJ2-7; 8 bases are shared with TRBD2. The germline V gene encodes CDR1 LGHDT and CDR2 YNNKEL (reference sequence). This CDR3 region has 18 residues. Trimming at V came to 1 base and at J to 2 bases, leaving 13 bases not matched to a gene.

This clonotype was recorded a few times. The chain couples TRBV5-1 to TRBJ2-3; no clear D. V was cut by 0 bases and J by 5 bases, with 13 bases left in between. Germline V gene data show CDR1 as SGHRS and CDR2 as YFSETQ. The CDR3 loop spans 15 amino acids. The CDR3 nucleotides are TGCGCCAGCAGCTTGGATTGGCCGGTTGGAGATACGCAGTATTTT. Protein: CASSLDWPVGDTQYF.

The chain is built from TRBV7-2 and TRBJ2-3; maybe TRBD2 (5 bases). Per the germline V gene, CDR1 is SGHTA and CDR2 is FQGNSA. The CDR3 is 14 residues long. V dropped 7 bases and J dropped 6 bases, with 17 bases sitting between them. The CDR3, as DNA: TGTGCCAGCACCCCAAGTCCGGGGTACGATACGCAGTATTTT. Residues: CASTPSPGYDTQYF.

The chain carries TRBV5-1 and TRBJ1-2; a possible D gene is TRBD1 (5 bases). The CDR3 is made up of 13 amino acids. Trimming cost V 5 bases and J 3 bases, with 11 bases left between them. CDR1 and CDR2 (germline): SGHRS, YFSETQ. The CDR3 sequence is CASRTGEDYGYTF. CDR3 coding DNA: TGCGCCAGCAGGACGGGGGAAGACTATGGCTACACCTTC.

Comments on this clonotype: Since no conserved phenylalanine or tryptophan closes the CDR3, a read error is the likely cause. The chain joins TRBV7-9 to TRBJ2-1, with no clear D. V was clipped by 8 bases and J by 3 bases, with 5 bases between them. CDR1 is SEHNR, CDR2 FQNEAQ, per germline (reference sequence). This CDR3 spans 11 amino acids. CDR3 sequence reads: CASQDYNEQFV. DNA of the CDR3: TGTGCCAGCCAAGACTACAATGAGCAGTTCGTC.

The genes are TRBV7-9 and TRBJ2-7, with D maybe TRBD2 (6 bases). Germline loops: CDR1 SEHNR, CDR2 FQNEAQ (reference sequence). Trimming shortened V by 4 bases and J by 0 bases, and 10 bases separated the two germline ends. This CDR3 is built from 14 residues. CDR3: CASSSGGASYEQYF. The CDR3 DNA reads as TGTGCCAGCAGCTCAGGAGGGGCCTCCTACGAGCAGTACTTC.

V and J are TRBV20-1 and TRBJ2-1, with no clear D. Germline values: CDR1 DFQATT, CDR2 SNEGSKA (reference sequence). V lost 1 base, J lost 7 bases, and 8 bases lay in between. This CDR3 comprises 12 residues. CDR3 region: CSARVSPNEQFF. CDR3 DNA: TGCAGTGCTAGAGTTTCACCTAATGAGCAGTTCTTC.